One sample yielded the 17 T cell receptor beta chains listed below, sequenced in a study of shared clonotypes between healthy human individuals. The repertoire was sequenced with immunoSEQ multiplex PCR; TCRdb's copy has only in-frame clones and lacks some. This table has about 470,000 clones, roughly 83% appearing once. Sequencing was carried out using PBMCs. The receptors derive from a woman between 35 and 50 years old in good health. Some clones in this sample may be carry-over from other donors' samples.

This clone was seen a few times. The chain joins TRBV30 to TRBJ1-4; the D is unclear. CDR1 and CDR2 from the germline V gene are GTSNPN and SVGIG (reference sequence). The CDR3 is 12 amino acids. V lost 5 bases to trimming and J lost 8 bases, with 12 bases between them. Here the CDR3 reads CAWLPAGEKLFF. CDR3 DNA sequence: TGTGCCTGGCTACCCGCGGGGGAAAAACTGTTTTTT. The full variable domain, in which reference TRBV30 and TRBJ1-4 provide the parts outside the CDR3, is SQTIHQWPATLVQPVGSPLSLECTVEGTSNPNLYWYRQAAGRGLQLLFYSVGIGQISSEVPQNLSASRPQDRQFILSSKKLLLSDSGFYLCAWLPAGEKLFFGSGTQLSVL.

This chain joins TRBV19 and TRBJ2-1; tentatively, D is TRBD2 (5 bases). Germline CDR1 is LNHDA and CDR2 is SQIVND (reference sequence). CDR3 length equals 16 residues. The V gene lost 1 base and the J gene lost 5 bases, with 15 bases spanning the gap. This CDR3 is CASSIVSGLVNNEQFF. CDR3 nucleotides: TGTGCCAGTAGTATAGTGTCCGGACTGGTGAACAATGAGCAGTTCTTC.

The genes are TRBV9 and TRBJ2-5; no clear D. V was cut by 0 bases and J by 5 bases, with 14 bases left in between. Germline V gene lookup returns CDR1 SGDLS and CDR2 YYNGEE. CDR3 length: 15 residues. The CDR3 coding sequence is TGTGCCAGCAGCGTAGCCCATACCTTCGGGGAGACCCAGTACTTC. The encoded protein is CASSVAHTFGETQYF.

The chain couples TRBV6-4 to TRBJ2-1, with D unresolved. Trimming shortened V by 0 bases and J by 6 bases, and 9 bases separated the two germline ends. The germline V gene has CDR1 MRHNA and CDR2 SNTAGT. CDR3 length equals 14 residues. The CDR3, as DNA: TGTGCCAGCAGTGACTCGATAAGATCCAATGAGCAGTTCTTC. Its translation: CASSDSIRSNEQFF.

The chain couples TRBV28 to TRBJ2-5, with D perhaps TRBD1 (6 bases). The DNA end lines up better with TRBJ2-7; the J call may be wrong. The CDR3 totals 13 residues. The germline V gene encodes CDR1 MDHEN and CDR2 SYDVKM. CDR3 coding DNA: TGTGCCAGCAGGCCGACAGGAAACTACGAGCAGTACTTC. It is translated as CASRPTGNYEQYF.

The genes are TRBV15 and TRBJ1-1; 9 positions match TRBD1. The CDR3 covers 15 residues. Losses at the gene ends were 0 bases for V and 6 bases for J; bases not matched to a gene: 5. Germline CDR1 and CDR2: LNHNV and YYDKDF (reference sequence). CDR3 residues: CATSREGTGLAEAFF. The CDR3 nucleotides read TGTGCCACCAGCAGAGAGGGGACAGGGCTCGCTGAAGCTTTCTTT.

This clone was recorded only once. The V gene is TRBV7-9, the J gene TRBJ2-7; 10 nucleotides match TRBD2. CDR1 SEHNR and CDR2 FQNEAQ come from the germline V gene (reference sequence). V gave up 5 bases and J gave up 4 bases; unmatched junction bases: 5. CDR3 length equals 14 residues. The CDR3, as DNA: TGTGCCAGCAGCATGGTAGCGGGAGGATACGAGCAGTACTTC. Amino acid sequence: CASSMVAGGYEQYF.

V is TRBV6-5 and J is TRBJ2-3; possibly TRBD1 for D (6 bases). The CDR3 spans 15 residues. Germline loops: CDR1 MNHEY, CDR2 SVGAGI. Trimming pared 6 bases from V and 3 bases from J, leaving 16 bases between. DNA of the CDR3: TGTGCCAGCAGCCGTTCAGGGGAATGGACAGATACGCAGTATTTT. It codes for CASSRSGEWTDTQYF.

The chain employs TRBV29-1 and TRBJ2-1; perhaps TRBD1 as D (5 bases). CDR3 length equals 14 residues. V was clipped by 5 bases and J by 4 bases, with 15 bases between them. Germline CDR1 reads SQVTM; CDR2 reads ANQGSEA. The CDR3 protein is CSVLLGRKYNEQFF. CDR3 nucleotide sequence: TGCAGCGTTCTGTTGGGGCGCAAGTACAATGAGCAGTTCTTC.

The CDR3: CASSQTSGSSYEQYF. Here the CDR3 DNA reads TGTGCCAGCAGCCAGACTAGCGGGAGTAGCTACGAGCAGTACTTC. The V gene is TRBV9, the J gene TRBJ2-7; 12 bases agree with TRBD2. The trim removed 4 bases at V and 3 bases at J, leaving 5 bases unmatched. The CDR3 consists of 15 residues. Germline CDR1 SGDLS, CDR2 YYNGEE.

The sample holds one count of this clone. This sequence joins TRBV28 and TRBJ1-1, with D possibly matching TRBD1 (5 bases). The CDR3 length is 15 residues. V dropped 4 bases and J dropped 5 bases, with 17 bases sitting between them. CDR1 MDHEN and CDR2 SYDVKM come from the germline V gene. The CDR3 sequence is CASSYQRGGGTEAFF. Written as DNA, the CDR3 is TGTGCCAGCAGTTACCAGCGGGGCGGGGGGACTGAAGCTTTCTTT.

The rearrangement links TRBV7-2 to TRBJ2-5; 11 nucleotides line up with TRBD1. The CDR3 loop spans 15 amino acids. The ends lost 5 bases at V and 5 bases at J; junction bases unmatched: 7. The V gene's germline CDR1 is SGHTA and CDR2 FQGNSA. CDR3 residues: CASSAGQGAFETQYF. CDR3 sequence (DNA): TGTGCCAGCAGCGCAGGACAGGGGGCGTTTGAGACCCAGTACTTC.

The chain employs TRBV6-5 and TRBJ2-5; 8 bases fit TRBD2. The DNA end is a closer match to TRBJ2-7, so the J assignment may be wrong. The germline CDR1 and CDR2 sequences are MNHEY and SVGAGI. The CDR3 spans 15 residues. The CDR3 here is CASRESGRVSYEQYF. CDR3 nucleotides: TGTGCCAGCAGAGAAAGCGGGAGAGTCTCCTACGAGCAGTACTTC.

V usage is TRBV21-1 and J usage is TRBJ1-4. TRBV21-1 is a pseudogene locus. CDR3 length: 16 amino acids. In nucleotides, the CDR3 is TGTGCCAGCAGCAAACGAGAACGGGCAACTAATGAAAAACTGTTTTTT. Residues: CASSKRERATNEKLFF.

The chain has TRBV4-1 and TRBJ2-3; a weak D match, TRBD1 (6 bases). Germline V CDR1 and CDR2: MGHRA, YSYEKL. The germline V and J ends were trimmed by 0 bases and 10 bases, with 23 bases remaining between them. The CDR3 contains 17 residues. CDR3 DNA sequence: TGCGCCAGCAGCCAAGATGCCCTCGGGACATTTAGCAGGGCGCAGTATTTT. This encodes CASSQDALGTFSRAQYF.

This clone was counted between two and nine times. The V call is TRBV10-2, the J call TRBJ1-3; no firm D call. Trimming cost V 4 bases and J 3 bases, with 13 bases left between them. In germline, CDR1 is WSHSY, CDR2 SAAADI. This CDR3 spans 15 amino acids. In DNA, the CDR3 is TGCGCCAGCAGTGCTCCAGAACCCTTTGGAAACACCATATATTTT. Encoded protein: CASSAPEPFGNTIYF.

This chain connects TRBV10-3 to TRBJ2-7; 9 nucleotides match TRBD1. The CDR3 runs to 14 residues. J was trimmed by 6 bases and V by 6 bases; bases with no gene match: 9. The germline V gene has CDR1 ENHRY and CDR2 SYGVKD. The CDR3: CAIRDRGTFAEQYF. The CDR3 DNA is TGTGCCATCAGGGACAGGGGAACCTTTGCCGAGCAGTACTTC.